The 22 T cell receptor beta chains given below trace back to one sample, sequenced in a study of CD8+ T cells in alopecia areata. cDNA serving as the sequencing template came from extracted, reverse transcribed RNA. TCRdb's copy holds only in-frame clones and misses some; the assay was immunoSEQ multiplex PCR. The sample includes about 180,000 clones, 53% of them seen just once. Indicated treatment: oral pan-JAK inhibitor, 5-10 mg twice daily. Sequenced material: CD8+ T cells sorted from blood, taken at week 24, from a patient treated with tofacitinib. Receptor source: a human donor with alopecia areata.

This rearrangement joins TRBV30 to TRBJ2-7; D may be TRBD2 (5 bases). V dropped 2 bases and J dropped 7 bases, with 18 bases sitting between them. The CDR3 is 14 residues long. Germline loops: CDR1 GTSNPN, CDR2 SVGIG (reference sequence). The CDR3 DNA reads as TGTGCCTGGAGTAAGGCTAGTGGTGAGCGGGAGCAGTACTTC. Translation gives CAWSKASGEREQYF.

This clone was counted a few times. The rearrangement uses TRBV2 and TRBJ1-6; D ambiguous. CDR1 SNHLY and CDR2 FYNNEI come from the germline V gene. The CDR3 is 12 amino acids. The V end was cut by 3 bases, the J end by 7 bases, with 4 bases between. DNA for the CDR3: TGTGCCAGCAGTGAGGGAAATTCACCCCTCCACTTT. Its translation is CASSEGNSPLHF.

The chain has TRBV4-3 and TRBJ1-6; D is perhaps TRBD1 (5 bases). The ends were cut back, 0 bases at V and 9 bases at J, with 12 bases in the middle. The CDR3 is 15 residues long. Germline V CDR1 and CDR2: LGHNA, YSLEER. CDR3 coding DNA: TGCGCCAGCAGCCAAGATCGGGGAAGGGGTTCACCCCTCCACTTT. Its translation is CASSQDRGRGSPLHF.

This clone was seen a few times. The chain combines TRBV19 with TRBJ2-1; 9 nucleotides line up with TRBD1. The CDR3 length is 13 residues. The V and J ends lost 3 bases and 8 bases, in that order; junction bases with no gene match: 2. Germline V gene lookup returns CDR1 LNHDA and CDR2 SQIVND (reference sequence). The CDR3 protein is CASSMTGGHEQFF. The DNA of the CDR3 is TGTGCCAGTAGTATGACAGGGGGTCATGAGCAGTTCTTC.

This clone occurred once. The chain links TRBV18 to TRBJ2-7; D unclear. From germline, CDR1 is KGHSH and CDR2 LQKENI. This CDR3 region has 14 residues. The V end was cut by 4 bases, the J end by 2 bases, with 12 bases between. CDR3 sequence (DNA): TGTGCCAGCTCACTTAGACGATCAACCTACGAGCAGTACTTC. It yields the protein CASSLRRSTYEQYF.

This clone was found a few times. The J gene is TRBJ2-7, the V gene TRBV6-1, with 8 nucleotides matching TRBD2. The CDR3 runs to 14 residues. Germline CDR1 and CDR2: MNHNS and SASEGT. V shed 4 bases, J shed 4 bases, and the junction held 6 bases outside the gene matches. CDR3 DNA: TGTGCCAGCAGTGGGGGGTCTAGCGGGTACGAGCAGTACTTC. Encoded protein: CASSGGSSGYEQYF.

The count of this clone is one. V is TRBV27 and J is TRBJ2-3; D uncertain. Germline V gives CDR1 MNHEY, CDR2 SMNVEV (reference sequence). The CDR3 loop spans 14 amino acids. The V end was cut by 1 base, the J end by 2 bases, with 7 bases between. CDR3 region: CASSLFGSTDTQYF. The DNA of the CDR3 is TGTGCCAGCAGTTTATTCGGCTCCACAGATACGCAGTATTTT.

The V and J genes are TRBV7-3 and TRBJ2-1; D possibly uses TRBD1 or TRBD2 (5 bases each). V lost 5 bases to trimming and J lost 8 bases, with 13 bases between them. The length of the CDR3 is 13 residues. Germline loops: CDR1 SGHTA, CDR2 FQGTGA. CDR3 sequence (DNA): TGTGCCAGCAGCCAAGGGGTGGGGGATGAGCAGTTCTTC. Translated, it gives CASSQGVGDEQFF.

V usage is TRBV30 and J usage is TRBJ1-1; D not certain. From germline, CDR1 is GTSNPN and CDR2 SVGIG (reference sequence). The CDR3 length is 11 residues. In DNA, the CDR3 is TGTGGTTCAGCGAAGAACACTGAAGCTTTCTTT. It specifies CGSAKNTEAFF.

This chain uses TRBV19 with TRBJ1-1; D may be TRBD1 (5 bases). The germline V gene has CDR1 LNHDA and CDR2 SQIVND (reference sequence). The length of the CDR3 is 12 residues. Between the trimmed V and J ends, which lost 3 bases and 5 bases, there was a span of 7 bases. Written as DNA, the CDR3 is TGTGCCAGTAGTATTCGGACAACTGAAGCTTTCTTT. Its translation is CASSIRTTEAFF. Supplemented by reference TRBV19 and TRBJ1-1, the full variable domain reads DGGITQSPKYLFRKEGQNVTLSCEQNLNHDAMYWYRQDPGQGLRLIYYSQIVNDFQKGDIAEGYSVSREKKESFPLTVTSAQKNPTAFYLCASSIRTTEAFFGQGTRLTVV.

This clone showed up just a few times. This chain's CDR3 is CASTQQIVHTTNTGELFF. In nucleotides, the CDR3 is TGTGCCAGCACACAGCAGATCGTACACACAACGAACACCGGGGAGCTGTTTTTT. The chain carries TRBV27 and TRBJ2-2; D remains ambiguous. This CDR3 has 18 residues. CDR1 and CDR2 from the germline V gene are MNHEY and SMNVEV (reference sequence). Deletions cut 7 bases from V and 0 bases from J, with 21 bases between.

The chain recombines TRBV4-3 with TRBJ2-3, with D possibly being TRBD2 (5 bases). The CDR3 is 15 amino acids. With 1 base removed from V and 0 bases from J, the gap between germline ends came to 8 bases. The germline V gene has CDR1 LGHNA and CDR2 YSLEER. The CDR3 loop is CASSQGGRSTDTQYF. CDR3 nucleotide sequence: TGCGCCAGCAGCCAAGGAGGGCGGAGCACAGATACGCAGTATTTT.

The J gene is TRBJ2-7, the V gene TRBV5-6, with D perhaps matching TRBD2 (5 bases). Looked up from germline, CDR1 is SGHDT and CDR2 is YYEEEE. V lost 2 bases to trimming and J lost 6 bases, with 12 bases between them. CDR3 length equals 13 residues. CDR3 DNA sequence: TGTGCCAGCAGCTTCGGCGGAGGCCGCGAGCAGTACTTC. As protein: CASSFGGGREQYF.

J is TRBJ2-7 and V is TRBV4-3; 10 bases agree with TRBD1. The CDR3 is made up of 15 amino acids. Trimming at V came to 0 bases and at J to 5 bases, leaving 4 bases not matched to a gene. Germline lookup yields CDR1 LGHNA and CDR2 YSLEER. CDR3 protein: CASSQETGGKNEQYF. Here the CDR3 DNA reads TGCGCCAGCAGCCAAGAGACAGGGGGCAAGAACGAGCAGTACTTC.

The chain combines TRBV19 with TRBJ2-5; D is unclear. CDR3 length equals 13 residues. V lost 5 bases, J lost 5 bases, and 12 bases lay in between. The V gene's germline CDR1 is LNHDA and CDR2 SQIVND (reference sequence). CDR3 nucleotides: TGTGCCAGTAGTCAACTACCTGGGGAGACCCAGTACTTC. Amino acids: CASSQLPGETQYF.

This rearrangement joins TRBV6-1 to TRBJ2-1, with 8 positions matching TRBD2. The CDR3 extends over 16 amino acids. V lost 4 bases to trimming and J lost 7 bases; unmatched junction nucleotides: 12. Germline assignment: CDR1 MNHNS and CDR2 SASEGT. The CDR3 DNA sequence: TGTGCCAGCAGTGTACCGCCCGCGGCTAGCGGGAATGAGCAGTTCTTC. Translation gives CASSVPPAASGNEQFF.

This clone was seen more than once but under ten times. V and J are TRBV30 and TRBJ2-2, with 7 bases lining up with TRBD1. The CDR3 has 13 residues. CDR1 is GTSNPN and CDR2 is SVGIG in the germline V gene (reference sequence). V gave up 3 bases and J gave up 3 bases; unmatched junction bases: 1. The CDR3 DNA sequence: TGTGCCTGGAGCCAGGGGGACACCGGGGAGCTGTTTTTT. Protein product: CAWSQGDTGELFF.

Concerning this clone: This same CDR3 is encoded by further DNA sequences in the sample. The chain employs TRBV27 and TRBJ2-1; D gene uncertain. The CDR3 length is 13 residues. CDR1 and CDR2 from the germline V gene are MNHEY and SMNVEV (reference sequence). Trimming left V 0 bases short and J 5 bases short, with 5 bases between. Written as DNA, the CDR3 is TGTGCCAGCAGTTTATCACGGAACAATGAGCAGTTCTTC. Residues: CASSLSRNNEQFF.

This chain links TRBV11-3 with TRBJ2-4; a weak D match, TRBD2 (6 bases). The CDR3 extends over 14 amino acids. Trimming took off 4 bases at V and 0 bases at J, with 7 bases between the two ends. Germline V gives CDR1 SGHNT, CDR2 YENEEA. CDR3 in amino acids: CASSSGEAKNIQYF. The DNA for the CDR3 is TGTGCCAGCAGCTCGGGGGAAGCCAAAAACATTCAGTACTTC.

J is TRBJ2-1 and V is TRBV15; D is unclear. Deletions cut 0 bases from V and 8 bases from J, with 14 bases between. CDR3 length: 15 amino acids. The germline V gene encodes CDR1 LNHNV and CDR2 YYDKDF (reference sequence). The CDR3 protein is CATSRDMTPPHEQFF. The CDR3 DNA reads TGTGCCACCAGCAGAGATATGACCCCCCCCCATGAGCAGTTCTTC.

V gene TRBV30 combines with J gene TRBJ2-7; D is possibly TRBD2 (6 bases). Between the trimmed V and J ends, which lost 5 bases and 2 bases, there was a span of 16 bases. There are 14 residues in the CDR3. Germline V gives CDR1 GTSNPN, CDR2 SVGIG (reference sequence). The CDR3 nucleotides read TGTGCCTGGGGTGGGACCGGGAGAGCCTACGAGCAGTACTTC. Translating it yields CAWGGTGRAYEQYF.

This chain joins TRBV7-9 and TRBJ1-5, with TRBD1 identical over 8 bases. V lost 5 bases to trimming and J lost 4 bases; unmatched junction nucleotides: 7. Germline V gene data show CDR1 as SEHNR and CDR2 as FQNEAQ (reference sequence). The CDR3 has 15 amino acids. The DNA of the CDR3 is TGTGCCAGCAGCGATCAGGACAGGGATAATCAGCCCCAGCATTTT. It yields the protein CASSDQDRDNQPQHF.